The clone carrying this T cell receptor (beta chain) was seen more than once but under ten times. Its target is unknown. Scientists isolated CD4+ T cells after a roughly 9-day culture period ended. Everyone in the study got two shots of either the BNT162b2 or mRNA-1273 vaccine. The assay was immunoSEQ multiplex PCR, and TCRdb's table has in-frame clones only and misses some. The sample has about 71,000 clones, 70% to 80% seen once. This entry comes from a study of vaccination effects on CD4 cells after COVID-19. Germline loops: CDR1 SGHTA, CDR2 FQGTGA. Germline trimming cut 5 bases from V and 4 bases from J; bases unmatched to any gene: 12. The CDR3 totals 17 residues.

The sequences come from CD4+ T cells from PBMCs cultured without peptide, collected after COVID-19 vaccination. The V and J genes are TRBV7-3 and TRBJ2-2, with 8 bases aligning to TRBD2. The source of this sequence is a human donor who received a COVID-19 vaccine. Written as DNA, the CDR3 is TGTGCCAGCAGCCAACTAAACGGGGGGGCCCGCACCGGGGAGCTGTTTTTT. Protein product: CASSQLNGGARTGELFF.